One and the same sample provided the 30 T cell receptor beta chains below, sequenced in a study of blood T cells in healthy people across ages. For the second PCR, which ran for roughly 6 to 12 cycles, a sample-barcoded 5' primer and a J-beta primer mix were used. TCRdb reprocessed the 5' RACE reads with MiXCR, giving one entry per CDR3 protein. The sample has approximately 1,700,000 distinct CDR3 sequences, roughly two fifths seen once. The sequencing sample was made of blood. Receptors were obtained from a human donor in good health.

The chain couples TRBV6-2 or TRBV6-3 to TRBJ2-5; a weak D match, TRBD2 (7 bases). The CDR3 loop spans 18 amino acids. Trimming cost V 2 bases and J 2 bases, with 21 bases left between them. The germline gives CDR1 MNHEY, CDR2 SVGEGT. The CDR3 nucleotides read TGTGCCAGCAGTTACCGGTTTGGCGGGGGCTTGGTGCAAGAGACCCAGTACTTC. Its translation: CASSYRFGGGLVQETQYF.

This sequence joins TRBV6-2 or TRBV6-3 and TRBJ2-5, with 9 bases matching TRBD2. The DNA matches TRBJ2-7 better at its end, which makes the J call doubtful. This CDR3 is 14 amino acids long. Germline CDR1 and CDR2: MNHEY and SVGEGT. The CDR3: CASIDGTSPYEQYF. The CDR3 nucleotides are TGTGCCAGCATCGACGGGACTAGCCCTTACGAGCAGTACTTC.

As DNA, the CDR3 is TGCAGTGCTAGAGATCCAGGGCTGGCCACTGAAGCTTTCTTT. Its translation: CSARDPGLATEAFF. This rearrangement joins TRBV20-1 to TRBJ1-1; D is perhaps TRBD1 (5 bases). The CDR3 runs 14 residues. Between the trimmed V and J ends, which lost 0 bases and 4 bases, there was a span of 12 bases. Germline V gene data show CDR1 as DFQATT and CDR2 as SNEGSKA (reference sequence).

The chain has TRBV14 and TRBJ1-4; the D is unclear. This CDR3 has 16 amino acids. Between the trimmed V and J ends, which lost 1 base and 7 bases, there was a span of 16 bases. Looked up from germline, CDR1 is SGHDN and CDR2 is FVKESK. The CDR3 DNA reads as TGTGCCAGCAGCCAAGGGGCCGGTGTAGTCGGTGAAAAACTGTTTTTT. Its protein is CASSQGAGVVGEKLFF.

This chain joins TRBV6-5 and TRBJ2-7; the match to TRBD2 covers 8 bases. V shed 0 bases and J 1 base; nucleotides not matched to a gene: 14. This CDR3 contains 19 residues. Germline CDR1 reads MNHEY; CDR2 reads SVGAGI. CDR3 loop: CASSYSSPGLGAISYEQYF. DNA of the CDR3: TGTGCCAGCAGTTACTCATCTCCGGGACTAGGGGCAATATCCTACGAGCAGTACTTC.

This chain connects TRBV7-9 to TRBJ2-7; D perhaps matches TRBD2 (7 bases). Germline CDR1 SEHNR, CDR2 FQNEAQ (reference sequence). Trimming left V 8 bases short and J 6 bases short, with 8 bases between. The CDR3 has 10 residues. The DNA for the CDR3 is TGTGCCAGCGGGGGGGCCGAGCAGTACTTC. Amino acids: CASGGAEQYF.

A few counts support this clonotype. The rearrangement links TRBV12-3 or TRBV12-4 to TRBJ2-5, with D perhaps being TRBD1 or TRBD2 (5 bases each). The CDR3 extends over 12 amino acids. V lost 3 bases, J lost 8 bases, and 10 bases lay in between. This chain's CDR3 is CASSFLGPTQYF. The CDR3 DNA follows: TGTGCCAGCAGTTTTTTGGGACCTACCCAGTACTTC.

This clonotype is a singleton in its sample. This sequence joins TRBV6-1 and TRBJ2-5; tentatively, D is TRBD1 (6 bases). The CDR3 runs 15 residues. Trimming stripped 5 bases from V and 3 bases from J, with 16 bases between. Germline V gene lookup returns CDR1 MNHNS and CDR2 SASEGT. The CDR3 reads CASSLVGGWKETQYF. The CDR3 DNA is TGTGCCAGCAGTCTCGTTGGGGGCTGGAAAGAGACCCAGTACTTC.

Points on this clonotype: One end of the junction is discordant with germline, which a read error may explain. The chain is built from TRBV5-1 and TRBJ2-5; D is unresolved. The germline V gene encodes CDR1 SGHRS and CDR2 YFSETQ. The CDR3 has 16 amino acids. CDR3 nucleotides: TGCGCCAGCAGGTTGGCCCAGTCGTTGGCCCAAGAGACCCAGTACTTC. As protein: CASRLAQSLAQETQYF.

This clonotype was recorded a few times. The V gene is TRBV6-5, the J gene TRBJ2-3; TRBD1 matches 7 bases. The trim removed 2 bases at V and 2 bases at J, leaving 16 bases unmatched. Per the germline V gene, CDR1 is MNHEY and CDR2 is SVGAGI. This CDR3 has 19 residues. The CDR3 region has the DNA TGTGCCAGCAGTTACGATCCAGGAACCGGGACAGCTATCACAGATACGCAGTATTTT. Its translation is CASSYDPGTGTAITDTQYF.

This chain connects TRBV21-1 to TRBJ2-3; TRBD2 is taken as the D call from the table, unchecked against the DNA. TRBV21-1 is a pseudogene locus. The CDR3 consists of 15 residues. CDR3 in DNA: TGTGCCAGCAGCCACTCTAGCGACCCGGCGGATACGCAGTATTTT. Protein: CASSHSSDPADTQYF.

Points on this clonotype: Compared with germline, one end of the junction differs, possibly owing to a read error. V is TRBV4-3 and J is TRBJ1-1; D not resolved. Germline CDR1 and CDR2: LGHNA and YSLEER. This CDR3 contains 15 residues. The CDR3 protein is CASNQDQVVNTEAFF. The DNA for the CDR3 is TGCGCCAGCAACCAAGACCAGGTTGTGAACACTGAAGCTTTCTTT.

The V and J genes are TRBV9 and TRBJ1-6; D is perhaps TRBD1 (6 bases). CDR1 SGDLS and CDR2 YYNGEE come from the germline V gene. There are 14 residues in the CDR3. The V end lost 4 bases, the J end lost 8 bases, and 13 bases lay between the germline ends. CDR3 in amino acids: CASSPTGVDSPLHF. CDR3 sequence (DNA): TGTGCCAGCAGCCCGACAGGTGTGGATTCACCCCTCCACTTT.

Here the CDR3 DNA reads TGTGCCAGCAGCTTAGCAGTTGGCTCTGGAAACACCATATATTTT. Protein: CASSLAVGSGNTIYF. The V call is TRBV7-6, the J call TRBJ1-3; no definite D call. The CDR3 runs 15 residues. Germline assignment: CDR1 SGHVS and CDR2 FNYEAQ. Trimming removed 0 bases at V and 0 bases at J, with 6 bases between.

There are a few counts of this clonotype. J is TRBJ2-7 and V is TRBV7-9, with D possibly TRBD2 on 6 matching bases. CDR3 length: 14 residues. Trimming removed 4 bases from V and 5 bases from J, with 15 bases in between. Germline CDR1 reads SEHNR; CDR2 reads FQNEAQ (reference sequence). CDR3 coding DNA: TGTGCCAGCAGCTCCGGACGGGGGTCTGACGAGCAGTACTTC. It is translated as CASSSGRGSDEQYF.

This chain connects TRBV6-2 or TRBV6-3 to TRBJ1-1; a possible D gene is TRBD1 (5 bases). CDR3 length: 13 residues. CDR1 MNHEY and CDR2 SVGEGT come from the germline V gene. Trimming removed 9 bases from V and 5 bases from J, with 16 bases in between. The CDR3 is CASTAGEGTEAFF. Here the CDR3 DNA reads TGTGCCAGTACGGCGGGGGAAGGGACTGAAGCTTTCTTT.

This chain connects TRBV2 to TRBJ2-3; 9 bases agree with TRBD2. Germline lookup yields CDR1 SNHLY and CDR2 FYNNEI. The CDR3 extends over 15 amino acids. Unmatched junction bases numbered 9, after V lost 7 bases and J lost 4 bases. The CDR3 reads CASTEEAGGPDTQYF. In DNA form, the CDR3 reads TGTGCCAGCACCGAGGAAGCGGGGGGCCCAGATACGCAGTATTTT.

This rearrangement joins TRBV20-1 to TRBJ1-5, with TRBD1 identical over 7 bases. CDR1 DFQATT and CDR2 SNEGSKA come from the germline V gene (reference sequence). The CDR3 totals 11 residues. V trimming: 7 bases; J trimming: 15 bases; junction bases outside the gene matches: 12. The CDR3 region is CSGEDRAGVHF. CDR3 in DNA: TGCAGTGGCGAAGACAGGGCGGGCGTGCATTTT.

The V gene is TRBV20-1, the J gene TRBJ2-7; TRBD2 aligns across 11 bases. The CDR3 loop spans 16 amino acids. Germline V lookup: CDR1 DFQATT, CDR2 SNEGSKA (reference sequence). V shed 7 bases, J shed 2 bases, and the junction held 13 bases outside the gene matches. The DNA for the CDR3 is TGCAGTGTACGTAGTTTGACTAGCGGGATTACCTACGAGCAGTACTTC. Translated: CSVRSLTSGITYEQYF.

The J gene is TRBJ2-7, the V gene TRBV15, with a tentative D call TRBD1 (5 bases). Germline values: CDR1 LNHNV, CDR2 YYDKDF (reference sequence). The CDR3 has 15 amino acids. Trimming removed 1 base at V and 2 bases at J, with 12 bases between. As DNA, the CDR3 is TGTGCCACCAGCAGAGGGGCAGGGTTGGCCTACGAGCAGTACTTC. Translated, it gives CATSRGAGLAYEQYF.

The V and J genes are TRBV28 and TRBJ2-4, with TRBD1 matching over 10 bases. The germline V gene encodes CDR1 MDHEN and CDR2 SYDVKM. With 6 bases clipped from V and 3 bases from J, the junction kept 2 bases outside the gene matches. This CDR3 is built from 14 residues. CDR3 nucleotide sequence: TGTGCCAGCAGCGGACAGGGGGTCAAAAACATTCAGTACTTC. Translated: CASSGQGVKNIQYF. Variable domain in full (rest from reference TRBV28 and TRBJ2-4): DVKVTQSSRYLVKRTGEKVFLECVQDMDHENMFWYRQDPGLGLRLIYFSYDVKMKEKGDIPEGYSVSREKKERFSLILESASTNQTSMYLCASSGQGVKNIQYFGAGTRLSVL.

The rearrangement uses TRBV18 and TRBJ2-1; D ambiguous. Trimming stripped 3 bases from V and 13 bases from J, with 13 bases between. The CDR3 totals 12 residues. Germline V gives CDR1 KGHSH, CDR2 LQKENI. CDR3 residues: CASSPTQETQFF. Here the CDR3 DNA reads TGTGCCAGCTCACCTACGCAAGAGACCCAGTTCTTC. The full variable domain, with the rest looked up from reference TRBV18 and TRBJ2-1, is NAGVMQNPRHLVRRRGQEARLRCSPMKGHSHVYWYRQLPEEGLKFMVYLQKENIIDESGMPKERFSAEFPKEGPSILRIQQVVRGDSAAYFCASSPTQETQFFGPGTRLTVL.

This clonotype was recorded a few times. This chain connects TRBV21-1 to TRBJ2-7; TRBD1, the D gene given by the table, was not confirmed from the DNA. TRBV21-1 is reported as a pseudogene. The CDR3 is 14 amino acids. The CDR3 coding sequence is TGTGCCAGCAGGGGTGGGGCGGTCGCCTACGAGCAGTACTTC. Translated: CASRGGAVAYEQYF.

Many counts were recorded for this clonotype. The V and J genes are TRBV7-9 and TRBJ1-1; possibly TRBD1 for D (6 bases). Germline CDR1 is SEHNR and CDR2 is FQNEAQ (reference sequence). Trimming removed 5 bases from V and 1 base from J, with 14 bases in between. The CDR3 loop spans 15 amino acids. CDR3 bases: TGTGCCAGCAGCCAAGGGGGGACCGCGAACACTGAAGCTTTCTTT. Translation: CASSQGGTANTEAFF.

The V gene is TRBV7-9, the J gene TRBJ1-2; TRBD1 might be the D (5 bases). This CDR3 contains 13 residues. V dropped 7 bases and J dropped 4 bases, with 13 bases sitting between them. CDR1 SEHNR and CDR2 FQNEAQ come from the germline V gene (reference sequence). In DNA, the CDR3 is TGTGCCAGCATCTCAGAGGGGTTCTATGGCTACACCTTC. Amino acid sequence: CASISEGFYGYTF.

The CDR3 spells CSVGPGGNTGELFF. Written as DNA, the CDR3 is TGCAGCGTTGGGCCAGGGGGGAACACCGGGGAGCTGTTTTTT. V and J are TRBV29-1 and TRBJ2-2, with 7 bases fitting TRBD1. Unmatched junction bases numbered 3, after V lost 4 bases and J lost 1 base. The CDR3 totals 14 residues. Per the germline V gene, CDR1 is SQVTM and CDR2 is ANQGSEA.

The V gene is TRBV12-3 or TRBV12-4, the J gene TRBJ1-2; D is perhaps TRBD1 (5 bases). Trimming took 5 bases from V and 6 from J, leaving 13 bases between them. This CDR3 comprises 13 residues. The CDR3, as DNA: TGTGCCAGCAGTCTGACAGAAGCCCATGGCTACACCTTC. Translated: CASSLTEAHGYTF.

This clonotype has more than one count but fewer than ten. The chain's CDR3 is CASSPPSGVDTQYF. In DNA, the CDR3 is TGTGCCAGCTCACCCCCGTCCGGGGTAGATACGCAGTATTTT. V is TRBV18 and J is TRBJ2-3, with D possibly TRBD2 on 5 matching bases. With 3 bases removed from V and 5 bases from J, the gap between germline ends came to 12 bases. Germline values: CDR1 KGHSH, CDR2 LQKENI. The length of the CDR3 is 14 residues. The full variable domain, rest sourced from reference TRBV18 and TRBJ2-3, is NAGVMQNPRHLVRRRGQEARLRCSPMKGHSHVYWYRQLPEEGLKFMVYLQKENIIDESGMPKERFSAEFPKEGPSILRIQQVVRGDSAAYFCASSPPSGVDTQYFGPGTRLTVL.

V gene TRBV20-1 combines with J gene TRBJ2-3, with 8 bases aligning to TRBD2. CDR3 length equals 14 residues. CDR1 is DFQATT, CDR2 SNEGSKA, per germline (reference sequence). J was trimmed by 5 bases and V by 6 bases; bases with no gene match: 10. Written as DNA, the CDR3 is TGCAGTGCCCGGGTAGCGGGGATCAAAGATACGCAGTATTTT. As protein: CSARVAGIKDTQYF.

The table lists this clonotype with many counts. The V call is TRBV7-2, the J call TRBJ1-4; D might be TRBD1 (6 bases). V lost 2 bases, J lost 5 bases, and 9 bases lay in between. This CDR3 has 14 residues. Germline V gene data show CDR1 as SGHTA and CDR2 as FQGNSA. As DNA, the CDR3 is TGTGCCAGCAGCTTACAGGGGAGGAATGAAAAACTGTTTTTT. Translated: CASSLQGRNEKLFF.